This T cell receptor (beta chain) was identified during a study of blood T cell repertoires in COVID-19. On the study more broadly: T cells, B-cell-depleted T cells, or PBMCs provided the cDNA or gDNA that served as material.

Generated by immunoSEQ multiplex PCR, the TCRdb table keeps only in-frame clones and is missing some. This sample has 350,000 or so clones, with around 87% found just once. The V gene lost 5 bases and the J gene lost 6 bases, with 19 bases spanning the gap. The CDR3 covers 15 residues. Germline CDR1 MRHNA, CDR2 SNTAGT. The material sequenced was peripheral blood. The TCR was taken from a man between 18 and 29 years old with active or convalescent COVID-19. The chain combines TRBV6-4 with TRBJ1-2; weak D call: TRBD1 (5 bases). CDR3 residues: CASSRTAFLRDGYTF. CDR3 bases: TGTGCCAGCAGTCGAACGGCTTTCCTCAGGGATGGCTACACCTTC.